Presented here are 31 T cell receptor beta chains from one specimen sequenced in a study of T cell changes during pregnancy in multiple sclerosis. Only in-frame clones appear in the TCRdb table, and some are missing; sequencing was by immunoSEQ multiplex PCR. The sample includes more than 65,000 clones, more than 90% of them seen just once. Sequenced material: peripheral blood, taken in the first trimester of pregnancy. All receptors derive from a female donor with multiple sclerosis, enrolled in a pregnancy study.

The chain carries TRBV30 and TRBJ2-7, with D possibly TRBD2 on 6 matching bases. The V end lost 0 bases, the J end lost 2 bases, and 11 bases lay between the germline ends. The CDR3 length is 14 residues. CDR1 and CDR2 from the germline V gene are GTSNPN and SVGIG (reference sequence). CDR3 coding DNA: TGTGCCTGGAGTGTCGGGGGTCCTGCCTACGAGCAGTACTTC. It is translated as CAWSVGGPAYEQYF.

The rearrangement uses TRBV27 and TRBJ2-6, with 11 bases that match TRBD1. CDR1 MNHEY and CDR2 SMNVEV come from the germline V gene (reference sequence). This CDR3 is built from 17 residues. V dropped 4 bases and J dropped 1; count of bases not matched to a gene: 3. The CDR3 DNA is TGTGCCAGCAGTTATGGGACAGGGGGTTCTGGGGCCAACGTCCTGACTTTC. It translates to CASSYGTGGSGANVLTF.

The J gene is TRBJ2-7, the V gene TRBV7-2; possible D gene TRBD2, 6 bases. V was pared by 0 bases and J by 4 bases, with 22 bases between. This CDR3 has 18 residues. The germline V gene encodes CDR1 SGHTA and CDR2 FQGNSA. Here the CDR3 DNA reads TGTGCCAGCAGCTTAGCGGTTGGAGGGCGCTCCCGGGGGTACGAGCAGTACTTC. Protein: CASSLAVGGRSRGYEQYF.

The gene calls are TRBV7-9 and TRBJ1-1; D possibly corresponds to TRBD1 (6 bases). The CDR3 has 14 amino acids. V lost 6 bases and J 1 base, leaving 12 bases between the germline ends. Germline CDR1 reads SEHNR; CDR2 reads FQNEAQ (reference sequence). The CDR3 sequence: CASSLQTGNTEAFF. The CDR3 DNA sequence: TGTGCCAGCAGTCTACAGACAGGGAACACTGAAGCTTTCTTT.

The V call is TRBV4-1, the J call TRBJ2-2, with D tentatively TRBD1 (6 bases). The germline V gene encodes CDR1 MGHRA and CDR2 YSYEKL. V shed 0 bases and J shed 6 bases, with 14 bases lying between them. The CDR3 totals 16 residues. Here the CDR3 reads CASSQDPGRGSGELFF. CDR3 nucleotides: TGCGCCAGCAGCCAAGATCCAGGCAGGGGTTCCGGGGAGCTGTTTTTT.

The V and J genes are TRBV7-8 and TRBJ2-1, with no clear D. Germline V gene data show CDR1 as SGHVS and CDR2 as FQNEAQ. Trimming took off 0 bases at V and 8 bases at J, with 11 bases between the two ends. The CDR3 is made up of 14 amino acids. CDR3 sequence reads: CASSLAHPSDEQFF. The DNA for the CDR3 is TGTGCCAGCAGCTTAGCGCATCCAAGCGATGAGCAGTTCTTC. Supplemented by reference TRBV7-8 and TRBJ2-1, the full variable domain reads GAGVSQSPRYKVAKRGQDVALRCDPISGHVSLFWYQQALGQGPEFLTYFQNEAQLDKSGLPSDRFFAERPEGSVSTLKIQRTQQEDSAVYLCASSLAHPSDEQFFGPGTRLTVL.

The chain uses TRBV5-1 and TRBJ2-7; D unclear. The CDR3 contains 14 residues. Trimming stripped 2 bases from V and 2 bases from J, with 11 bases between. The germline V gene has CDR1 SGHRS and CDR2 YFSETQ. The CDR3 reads CASSFTAATYEQYF. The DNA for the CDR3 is TGCGCCAGCAGCTTTACGGCGGCGACCTACGAGCAGTACTTC.

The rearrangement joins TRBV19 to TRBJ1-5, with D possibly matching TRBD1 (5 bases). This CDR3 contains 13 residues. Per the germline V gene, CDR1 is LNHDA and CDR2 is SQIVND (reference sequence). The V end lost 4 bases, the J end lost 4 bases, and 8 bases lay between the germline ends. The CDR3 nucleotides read TGTGCCAGTAGTAGACAGCAAAATCAGCCCCAGCATTTT. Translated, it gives CASSRQQNQPQHF.

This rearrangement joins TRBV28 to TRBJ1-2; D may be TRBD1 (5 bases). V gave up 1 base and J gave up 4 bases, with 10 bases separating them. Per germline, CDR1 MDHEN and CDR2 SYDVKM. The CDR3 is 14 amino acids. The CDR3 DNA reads TGTGCCAGCAGTTTATCAGGGATTGGCTATGGCTACACCTTC. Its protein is CASSLSGIGYGYTF.

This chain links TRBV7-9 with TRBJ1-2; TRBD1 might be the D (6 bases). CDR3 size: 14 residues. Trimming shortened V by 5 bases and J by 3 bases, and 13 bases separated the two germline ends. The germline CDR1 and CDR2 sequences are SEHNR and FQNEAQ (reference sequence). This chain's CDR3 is CASSPQGIYYGYTF. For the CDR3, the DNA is TGTGCCAGCAGCCCACAGGGTATTTACTATGGCTACACCTTC.

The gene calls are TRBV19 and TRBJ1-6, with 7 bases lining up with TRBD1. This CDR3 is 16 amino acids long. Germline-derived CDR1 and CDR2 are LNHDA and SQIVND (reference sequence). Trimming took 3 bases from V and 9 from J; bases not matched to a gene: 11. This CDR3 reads CASSISTGDIGSPLHF. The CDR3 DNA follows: TGTGCCAGTAGTATCTCTACAGGGGACATTGGTTCACCCCTCCACTTT.

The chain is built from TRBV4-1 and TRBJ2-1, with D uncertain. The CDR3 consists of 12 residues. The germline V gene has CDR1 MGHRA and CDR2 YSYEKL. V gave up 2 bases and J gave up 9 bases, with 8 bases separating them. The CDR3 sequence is CASSQPLSEQFF. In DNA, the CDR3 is TGCGCCAGCAGCCAACCCTTGAGTGAGCAGTTCTTC.

CDR3 sequence reads: CASSLNRGANYGYTF. CDR3 nucleotides: TGTGCCAGCAGCTTAAACAGGGGAGCTAACTATGGCTACACCTTC. V usage is TRBV7-2 and J usage is TRBJ1-2, with TRBD1 matching over 7 bases. J was trimmed by 0 bases and V by 2 bases; bases with no gene match: 3. The CDR3 sequence is 15 residues long. Germline-derived CDR1 and CDR2 are SGHTA and FQGNSA.

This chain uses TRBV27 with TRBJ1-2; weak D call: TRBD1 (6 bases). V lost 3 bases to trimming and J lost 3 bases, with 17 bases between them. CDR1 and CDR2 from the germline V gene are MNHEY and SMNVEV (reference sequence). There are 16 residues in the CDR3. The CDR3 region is CASSLGGNRGDYGYTF. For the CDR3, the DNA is TGTGCCAGCAGTTTGGGGGGGAATAGGGGGGACTATGGCTACACCTTC.

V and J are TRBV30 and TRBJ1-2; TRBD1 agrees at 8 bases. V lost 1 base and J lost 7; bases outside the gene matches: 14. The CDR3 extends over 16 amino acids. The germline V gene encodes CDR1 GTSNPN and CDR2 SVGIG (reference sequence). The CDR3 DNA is TGTGCCTGGAGTGAACCCCACCTAACAGGGGGACGTGGCTACACCTTC. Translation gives CAWSEPHLTGGRGYTF.

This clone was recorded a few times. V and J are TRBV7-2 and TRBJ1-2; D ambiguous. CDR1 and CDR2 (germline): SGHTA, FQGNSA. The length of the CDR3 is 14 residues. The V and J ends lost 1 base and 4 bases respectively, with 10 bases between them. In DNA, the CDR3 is TGTGCCAGCAGCTTAGATAACAGCCTCTATGGCTACACCTTC. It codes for CASSLDNSLYGYTF. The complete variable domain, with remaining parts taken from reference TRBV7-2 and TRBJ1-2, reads GAGVSQSPSNKVTEKGKDVELRCDPISGHTALYWYRQSLGQGLEFLIYFQGNSAPDKSGLPSDRFSAERTGGSVSTLTIQRTQQEDSAVYLCASSLDNSLYGYTFGSGTRLTVV.

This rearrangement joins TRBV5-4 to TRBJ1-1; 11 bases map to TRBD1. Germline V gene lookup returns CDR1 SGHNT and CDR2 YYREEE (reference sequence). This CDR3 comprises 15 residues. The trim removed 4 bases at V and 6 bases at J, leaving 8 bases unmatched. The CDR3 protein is CASSLSDRGQSEAFF. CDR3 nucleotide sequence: TGTGCCAGCAGCCTTTCGGACAGGGGGCAATCTGAAGCTTTCTTT.

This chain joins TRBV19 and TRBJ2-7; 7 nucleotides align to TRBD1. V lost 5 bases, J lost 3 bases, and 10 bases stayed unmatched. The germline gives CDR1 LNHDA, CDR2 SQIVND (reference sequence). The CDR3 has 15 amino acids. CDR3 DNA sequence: TGTGCCAGTAGTGCACAACCCGGGACAGTCTACGAGCAGTACTTC. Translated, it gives CASSAQPGTVYEQYF.

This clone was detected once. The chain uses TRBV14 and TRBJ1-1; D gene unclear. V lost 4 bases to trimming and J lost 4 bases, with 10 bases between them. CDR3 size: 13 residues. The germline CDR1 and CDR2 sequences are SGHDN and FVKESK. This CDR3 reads CASSRGWSTEAFF. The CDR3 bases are TGTGCCAGCAGCCGCGGGTGGAGCACTGAAGCTTTCTTT.

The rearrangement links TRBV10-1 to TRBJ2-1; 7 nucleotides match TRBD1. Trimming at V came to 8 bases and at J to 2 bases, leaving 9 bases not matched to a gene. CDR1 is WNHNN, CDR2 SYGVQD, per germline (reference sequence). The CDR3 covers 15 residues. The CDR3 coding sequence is TGCGCCAGCGGGTCACCGGGACAGACCTACAATGAGCAGTTCTTC. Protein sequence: CASGSPGQTYNEQFF.

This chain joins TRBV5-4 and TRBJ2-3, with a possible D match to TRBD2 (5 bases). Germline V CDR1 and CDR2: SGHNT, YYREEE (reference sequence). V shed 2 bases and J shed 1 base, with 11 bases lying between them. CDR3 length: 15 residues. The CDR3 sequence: CASSFPNGGTDTQYF. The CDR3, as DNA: TGTGCCAGCAGCTTCCCTAACGGGGGCACAGATACGCAGTATTTT.

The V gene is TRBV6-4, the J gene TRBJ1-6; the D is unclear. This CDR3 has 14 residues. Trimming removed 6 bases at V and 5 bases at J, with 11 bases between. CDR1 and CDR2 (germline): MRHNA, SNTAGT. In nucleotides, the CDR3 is TGTGCCAGCAGGGCCGAAAACGATAATTCACCCCTCCACTTT. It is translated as CASRAENDNSPLHF.

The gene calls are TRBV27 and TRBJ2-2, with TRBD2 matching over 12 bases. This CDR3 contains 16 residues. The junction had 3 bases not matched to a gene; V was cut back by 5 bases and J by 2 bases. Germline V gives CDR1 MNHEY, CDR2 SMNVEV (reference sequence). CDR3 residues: CASSVLAGGNTGELFF. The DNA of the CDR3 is TGTGCCAGCAGTGTACTAGCGGGAGGAAACACCGGGGAGCTGTTTTTT.

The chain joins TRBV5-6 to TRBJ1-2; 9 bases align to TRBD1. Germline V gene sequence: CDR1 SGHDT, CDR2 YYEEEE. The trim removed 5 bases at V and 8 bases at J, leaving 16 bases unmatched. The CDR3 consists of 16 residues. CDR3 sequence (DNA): TGTGCCAGCAGGTCAAAACCGGGACAGGGAGTGGGAGGCTACACCTTC. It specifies CASRSKPGQGVGGYTF.

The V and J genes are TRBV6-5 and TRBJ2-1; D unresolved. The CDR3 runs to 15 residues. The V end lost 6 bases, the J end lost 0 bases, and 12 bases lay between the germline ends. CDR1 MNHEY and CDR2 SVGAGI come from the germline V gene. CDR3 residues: CASREAGSSYNEQFF. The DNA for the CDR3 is TGTGCCAGCAGAGAGGCCGGTAGCTCCTACAATGAGCAGTTCTTC.

CDR3 coding DNA: TGTGCCAGCACCCAGGGTTCTCAAGAGACCCAGTACTTC. This encodes CASTQGSQETQYF. V gene TRBV2 combines with J gene TRBJ2-5; weak D call: TRBD1 (5 bases). The CDR3 runs to 13 residues. Germline V lookup: CDR1 SNHLY, CDR2 FYNNEI. V was clipped by 7 bases and J by 2 bases, with 11 bases between them.

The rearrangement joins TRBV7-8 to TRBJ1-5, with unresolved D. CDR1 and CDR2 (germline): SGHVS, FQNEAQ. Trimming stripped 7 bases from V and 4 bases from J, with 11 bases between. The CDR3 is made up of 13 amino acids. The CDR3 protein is CASNWGGNQPQHF. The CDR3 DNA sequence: TGTGCCAGCAACTGGGGAGGTAATCAGCCCCAGCATTTT.

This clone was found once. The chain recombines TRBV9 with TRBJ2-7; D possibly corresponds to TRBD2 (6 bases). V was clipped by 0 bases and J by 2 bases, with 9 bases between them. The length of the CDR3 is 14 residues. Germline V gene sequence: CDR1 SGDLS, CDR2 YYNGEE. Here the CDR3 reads CASSVGGLAYEQYF. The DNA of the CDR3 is TGTGCCAGCAGCGTAGGGGGACTGGCCTACGAGCAGTACTTC.

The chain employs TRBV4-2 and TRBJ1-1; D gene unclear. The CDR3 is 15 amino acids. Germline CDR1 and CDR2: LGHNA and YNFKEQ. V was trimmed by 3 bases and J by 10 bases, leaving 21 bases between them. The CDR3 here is CASSQGRGLPQVAFF. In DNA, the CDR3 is TGTGCCAGCAGCCAGGGTCGCGGGCTACCCCAAGTAGCTTTCTTT.

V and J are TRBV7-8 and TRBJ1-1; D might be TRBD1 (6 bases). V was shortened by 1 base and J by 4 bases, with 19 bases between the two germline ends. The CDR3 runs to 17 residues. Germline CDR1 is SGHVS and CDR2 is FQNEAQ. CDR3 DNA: TGTGCCAGCAGCTTAGGGGGTGGGCAGGGGATGATCACTGAAGCTTTCTTT. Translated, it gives CASSLGGGQGMITEAFF.

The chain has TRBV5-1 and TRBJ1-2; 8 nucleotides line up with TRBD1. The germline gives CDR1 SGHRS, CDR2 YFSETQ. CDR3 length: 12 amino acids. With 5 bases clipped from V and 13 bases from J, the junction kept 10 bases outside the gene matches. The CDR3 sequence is CASSPGQGFLTF. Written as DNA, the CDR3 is TGCGCCAGCAGTCCTGGACAGGGTTTTCTCACCTTC.